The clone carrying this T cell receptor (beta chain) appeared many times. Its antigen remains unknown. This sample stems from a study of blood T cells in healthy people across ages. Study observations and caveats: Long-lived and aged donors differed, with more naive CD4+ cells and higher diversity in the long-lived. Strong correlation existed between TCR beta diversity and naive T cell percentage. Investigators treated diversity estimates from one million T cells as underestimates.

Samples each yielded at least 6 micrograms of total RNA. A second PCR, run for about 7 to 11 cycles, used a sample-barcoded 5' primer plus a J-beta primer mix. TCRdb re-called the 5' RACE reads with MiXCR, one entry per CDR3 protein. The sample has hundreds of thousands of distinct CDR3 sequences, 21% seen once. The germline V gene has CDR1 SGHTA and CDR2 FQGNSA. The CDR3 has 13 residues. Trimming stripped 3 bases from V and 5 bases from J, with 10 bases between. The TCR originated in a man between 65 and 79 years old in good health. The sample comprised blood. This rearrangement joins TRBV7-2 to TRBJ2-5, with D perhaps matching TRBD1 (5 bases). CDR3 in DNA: TGTGCCAGCAGCTTCGGACACGGGGAGACCCAGTACTTC. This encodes CASSFGHGETQYF.